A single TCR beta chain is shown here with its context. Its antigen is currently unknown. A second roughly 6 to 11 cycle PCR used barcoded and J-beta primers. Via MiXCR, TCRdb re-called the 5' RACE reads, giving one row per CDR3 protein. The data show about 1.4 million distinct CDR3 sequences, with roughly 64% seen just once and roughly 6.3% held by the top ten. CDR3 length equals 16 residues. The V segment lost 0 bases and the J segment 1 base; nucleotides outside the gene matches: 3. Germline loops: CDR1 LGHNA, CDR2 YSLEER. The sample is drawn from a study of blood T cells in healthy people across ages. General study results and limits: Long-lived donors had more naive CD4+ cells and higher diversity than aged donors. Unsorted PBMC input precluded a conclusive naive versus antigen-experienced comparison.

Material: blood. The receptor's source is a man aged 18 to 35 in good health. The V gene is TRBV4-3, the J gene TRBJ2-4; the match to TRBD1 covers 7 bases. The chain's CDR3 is CASSQDEGAAKNIQYF. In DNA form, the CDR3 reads TGCGCCAGCAGCCAAGATGAGGGGGCCGCCAAAAACATTCAGTACTTC.